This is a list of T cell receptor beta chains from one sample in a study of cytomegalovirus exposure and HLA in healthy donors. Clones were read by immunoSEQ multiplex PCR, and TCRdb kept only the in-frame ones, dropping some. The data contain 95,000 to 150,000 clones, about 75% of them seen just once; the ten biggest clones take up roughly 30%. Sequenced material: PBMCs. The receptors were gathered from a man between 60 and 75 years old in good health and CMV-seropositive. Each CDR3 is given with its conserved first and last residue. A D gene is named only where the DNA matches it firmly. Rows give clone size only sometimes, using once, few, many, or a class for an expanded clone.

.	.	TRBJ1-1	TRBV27	TGTGCCAGCAGTTTCGACATCCGGAACACTGAAGCTTTCTTT	CASSFDIRNTEAFF
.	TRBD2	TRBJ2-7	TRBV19	TGTGCCAGTAGTATAGGGACTAGCGTCACCTACGAGCAGTACTTC	CASSIGTSVTYEQYF
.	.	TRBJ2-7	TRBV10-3	TGTGCCACGAACGGAGGTGCAGATTACGAGCAGTACTTC	CATNGGADYEQYF
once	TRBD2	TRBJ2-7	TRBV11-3	TGTGCCAGCAGCGTCGCCGGGGGGTCCTACGAGCAGTACTTC	CASSVAGGSYEQYF
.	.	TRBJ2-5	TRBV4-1	TGCGCCAGCAGCTCAAGAAAACAGGGGCGAGTCGGGGGGGGCAGCCAAGAGACCCAGTACTTC	CASSSRKQGRVGGGSQETQYF
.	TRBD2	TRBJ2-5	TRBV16	TGTGCCAGCAGCCAATCTCTTGCGGGGGGCCAAGAGACCCAGTACTTC	CASSQSLAGGQETQYF
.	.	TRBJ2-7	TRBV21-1	TGTGCCAAACTTACGGGCGAGCAGTACTTC	CAKLTGEQYF
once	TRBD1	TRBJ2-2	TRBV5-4	TGTGCCAGCAGCACTGGACAGGGGAAAGGCGCGAACACCGGGGAGCTGTTTTTT	CASSTGQGKGANTGELFF
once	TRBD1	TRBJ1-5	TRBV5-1	TGCGCCAGTCTACCCCGGGACAGGGTCAATCAGCCCCAGCATTTT	CASLPRDRVNQPQHF
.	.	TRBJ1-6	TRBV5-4	TGTGCCAGCAGCTTGGTCGGGGGAGGTAATTCACCCCTCCACTTT	CASSLVGGGNSPLHF
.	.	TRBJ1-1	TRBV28	TGTGCCAGCAGAGACCCTCGGGCAGGGAGGGACACTGAAGCTTTCTTT	CASRDPRAGRDTEAFF
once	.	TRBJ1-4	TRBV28	TGTGCCAGCAGTAGCGCCCCCTCGGGAAATGAAAAACTGTTTTTT	CASSSAPSGNEKLFF
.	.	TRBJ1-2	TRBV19	TGTGCCAGTAGTACACAGTACTATGGCTACACCTTC	CASSTQYYGYTF
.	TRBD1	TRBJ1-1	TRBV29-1	TGCAGCGTAGCGCAGGGGGTCCCCCCCTTGGCGGACACTGAAGCTTTCTTT	CSVAQGVPPLADTEAFF
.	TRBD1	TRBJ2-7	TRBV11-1	TGTGCCAGCAGCTTGGGACAGACCTACGAGCAGTACTTC	CASSLGQTYEQYF
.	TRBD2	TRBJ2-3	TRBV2	TGTGCCAGCAGTGAAGCGGGGGGGTTGAGCACAGATACGCAGTATTTT	CASSEAGGLSTDTQYF
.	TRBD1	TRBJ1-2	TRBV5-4	TGTGCCAGCAGCTTAGATCCCGGGACAGGGGGGAACTATGGCTACACCTTC	CASSLDPGTGGNYGYTF
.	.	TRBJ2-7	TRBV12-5	TGTGCTAGTGGTCTTACTACAGGGACGGGCGCCTACGAGCAGTACTTC	CASGLTTGTGAYEQYF
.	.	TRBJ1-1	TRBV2	TGTGCCAGCAGTACAGAGGGGAACACTGAAGCTTTCTTT	CASSTEGNTEAFF
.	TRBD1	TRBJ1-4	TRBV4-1	TGCGCCAGCAGCTATGATGACAGGGGAAGTGAAAAACTGTTTTTT	CASSYDDRGSEKLFF
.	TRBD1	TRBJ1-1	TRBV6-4	TGTGCCAGCAGACAGGGGGCGGCCACTGAAGCTTTCTTT	CASRQGAATEAFF
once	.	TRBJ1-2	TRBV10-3	TGTGCCATCAGTGAGAACCGGGTTGGCTACACCTTC	CAISENRVGYTF
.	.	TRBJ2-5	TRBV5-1	TGCGCCAGCAGCTTGGACAAAGAGACCCAGTACTTC	CASSLDKETQYF
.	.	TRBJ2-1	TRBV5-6	TGTGCCAGCAGCTTATCGGGGGATAACGGGTACAATGAGCAGTTCTTC	CASSLSGDNGYNEQFF
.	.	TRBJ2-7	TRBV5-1	TGCGCCAGCAGCACCGCGGGCGGTAGCCCCTACGAGCAGTACTTC	CASSTAGGSPYEQYF
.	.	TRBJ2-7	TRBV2	TGTGCCAGCAGTGTCCAGGGGACCTCCTACGAGCAGTACTTC	CASSVQGTSYEQYF
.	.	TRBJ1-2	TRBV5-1	TGCGCCAGCAGCGGAACAGGGATAACCTATGGCTACACCTTC	CASSGTGITYGYTF
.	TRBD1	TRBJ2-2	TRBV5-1	TGCGCCAGCAGCCAGCGGACAGGGCGCACCGGGGAGCTGTTTTTT	CASSQRTGRTGELFF
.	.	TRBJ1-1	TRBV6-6	TGTGCCAGCAGTTACCCGACAGAGACTGAAGCTTTCTTT	CASSYPTETEAFF
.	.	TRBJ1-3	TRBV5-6	TGTGCCAGCAGCTTGGGTTCCGTGGGGCTCTCTGGAAACACCATATATTTT	CASSLGSVGLSGNTIYF
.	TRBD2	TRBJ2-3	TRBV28	TGTGCCAGCAGTGAAGGACTAGCAGACACCACAGATACGCAGTATTTT	CASSEGLADTTDTQYF
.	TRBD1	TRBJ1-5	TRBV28	TGTGCCGCCTCAGGACAGGGCGGACGTCAGCCCCAGCATTTT	CAASGQGGRQPQHF
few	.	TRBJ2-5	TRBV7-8	TGTGCCAGCAGCCCATATGTCAGGGGGGCGACCCAGTACTTC	CASSPYVRGATQYF
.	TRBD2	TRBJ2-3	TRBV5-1	TGCGCCAGCAGCTTGGGGCTAGCGGAAGATACGCAGTATTTT	CASSLGLAEDTQYF
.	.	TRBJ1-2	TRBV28	TGTGCCAGCAGTTCCCCGGGACAACCCTCTTTAAACTATGGCTACACCTTC	CASSSPGQPSLNYGYTF
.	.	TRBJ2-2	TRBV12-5	TGTGCTAGTGGCTTAGAGGTCGGGGAGCTGTTTTTT	CASGLEVGELFF
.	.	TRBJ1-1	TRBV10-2	TGCGCCAGCAGTGGTTACAGGGCGGACACTGAAGCTTTCTTT	CASSGYRADTEAFF
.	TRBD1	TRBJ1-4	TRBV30	TGTGCCTGGAGGGGCGACAGGGCTCCTGAAAAACTGTTTTTT	CAWRGDRAPEKLFF
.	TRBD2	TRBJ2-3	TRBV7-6	TGTGCCAGCAGCCCCATAGCGGGAAACACAGATACGCAGTATTTT	CASSPIAGNTDTQYF
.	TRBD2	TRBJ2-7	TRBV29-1	TGCAGCGTTGCCAGCGGGGCCAACTCCTACGAGCAGTACTTC	CSVASGANSYEQYF
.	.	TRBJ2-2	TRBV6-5	TGTGCCAGCAGTTACTCCCGGGCGGGCACCGGGGAGCTGTTTTTT	CASSYSRAGTGELFF
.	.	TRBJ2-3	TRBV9	TGTGCCAGCAGCGTAGGTGGTAGCGCTGCCACAGATACGCAGTATTTT	CASSVGGSAATDTQYF
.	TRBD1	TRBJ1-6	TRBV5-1	TGCGCCAGCAGCCGCTGGACAGGGATGGTGGATTCACCCCTCCACTTT	CASSRWTGMVDSPLHF
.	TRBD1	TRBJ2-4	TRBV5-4	TGTGCCAGCAGCGCCTCGGGACAGGGAGGTAACATTCAGTACTTC	CASSASGQGGNIQYF
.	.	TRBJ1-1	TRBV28	TGTGCCAGCAGTTTGACTTCTTTATCTGAAGCTTTCTTT	CASSLTSLSEAFF
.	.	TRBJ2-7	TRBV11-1	TGTGCCAGCAGCTCAAGGAAGGGGGAGCAGTACTTC	CASSSRKGEQYF
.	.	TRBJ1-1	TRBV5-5	TGTGCCAGCAGCTTGGCGCCCGGCAGGGAGGGCACTGAAGCTTTCTTT	CASSLAPGREGTEAFF
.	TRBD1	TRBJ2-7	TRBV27	TGTGCCAGCAGTTTAAGGAGGACAGGGCCCACCTACGAGCAGTACTTC	CASSLRRTGPTYEQYF
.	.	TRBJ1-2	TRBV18	TGTGCCAGCTCACCAGACCCGACAAGTAACTATGGCTACACCTTC	CASSPDPTSNYGYTF
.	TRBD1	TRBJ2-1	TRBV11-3	TGTGCCAGCAGCAAGGGGGGACAGGGAAAATACAATGAGCAGTTCTTC	CASSKGGQGKYNEQFF
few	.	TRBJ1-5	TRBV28	TGTGCCAGCAGTTTGGGGGGGGTTAAGCCCCAGCATTTT	CASSLGGVKPQHF
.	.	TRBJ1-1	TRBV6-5	TGTGCCAGCAGTGAGCAGGACCGGGGGGAAGCTTTCTTT	CASSEQDRGEAFF